This T cell receptor (beta chain) was documented in a study of regulatory T cells in long-lasting Graves disease. Whole-study context: A definition of persistent Graves' disease required over 5 years of antithyroid drugs plus positive TSH receptor antibodies. The study's findings and limits: Newly diagnosed Graves' patients exceeded persistent ones in TCR diversity. Whereas new patients shared about a thousand public clonotypes, persistent patients shared more, at approximately 2,500. Small numbers of samples may have cut accuracy.

Construction of the TCR beta libraries employed iRepertoire HTBI primers in conjunction with Arm-PCR of CDR3 regions. TCRdb re-called the multiplex PCR reads through MiXCR, storing one row per CDR3 protein. The repertoire consists of 360,000 or so distinct CDR3 sequences, with roughly 23% occurring once and the leading ten covering about 27%. Between the trimmed V and J ends, which lost 5 bases and 4 bases, there was a span of 11 bases. The CDR3 extends over 13 amino acids. The time point denotes: persistent/refractory GD, antithyroid drugs over 5 years with positive TRAb. After RNA was extracted from PBMCs, the TCR library was made from it. This clonotype showed up many times. Antigen: not known.

This TCR derives from a woman aged 40 to 50 with Graves disease. The sequenced sample was peripheral blood mononuclear cells (PBMCs), obtained when the disease was refractory, from a patient treated with antithyroid drugs. The gene calls are TRBV12-3 or TRBV12-4 and TRBJ1-2; D perhaps matches TRBD1 (5 bases). The CDR3 region is CASSTFGAYGYTF. The CDR3 DNA reads TGTGCCAGCAGTACCTTCGGGGCCTATGGCTACACCTTC.